The source of this T cell receptor (beta chain) is a study of T-cell memory formation after mild COVID-19. As for the study in general: Clustering of TCRs was largely donor specific.

From germline, CDR1 is LGHNA and CDR2 YSLEER. The CDR3 loop spans 15 amino acids. J lost 6 bases, V lost 2 bases, and 6 bases had no gene match. A remark on this clonotype: The antigen remains unidentified.

Findings of the study overall: Pre-infection memory harbored some responding clones, suggesting cross-reactive memory joined. CM and EM subsets held most contracting CD4+ clones; EMRA held CD8+ ones.

5'RACE, which relied on constant-segment primers, yielded TCR alpha and TCR beta cDNA libraries carrying sample barcodes and UMIs. TCRdb redid the calling of the 5' RACE reads with MiXCR, one entry per CDR3 protein. The data show 90,000 to 120,000 distinct CDR3 sequences, approximately 15% seen once. Material: PBMCs or a T cell subset sorted from them (not recorded which). The sequence was obtained from a young man who had mild COVID-19 (a few samples of this study predate the infection). Cell type and time point are not known. This chain uses TRBV4-3 with TRBJ2-2; TRBD1 agrees at 7 bases. CDR3 DNA sequence: TGCGCCAGCAGCCAAAGGGGACAGCGGCCCGGGGAGCTGTTTTTT. Its protein is CASSQRGQRPGELFF.